The rows below give T cell receptor beta chains drawn from one sample of a study of beta chain features in type 1 diabetes. The data were produced by immunoSEQ multiplex PCR, yet TCRdb's version contains in-frame clones alone and is incomplete. In the table there are about 900,000 clones, 15% to 20% of which are singletons. The sequenced material came from naive CD4+ T cells from blood. The receptors shown here come from a woman younger than 35 in good health. The CDR3 runs from the conserved cysteine through the conserved F or W. The D gene is left open where the match is weak. Clone size is given for some rows only: seen once, a few or many times, or a class if the clone is expanded.

V gene	clone size	J gene	D gene	CDR3 protein	CDR3 DNA
TRBV7-8	.	TRBJ2-2	.	CASSLGFSGELFF	TGTGCCAGCAGCTTAGGCTTCTCCGGGGAGCTGTTTTTT
TRBV10-3	.	TRBJ2-1	TRBD1	CAISNRGENNEQFF	TGTGCCATCAGTAACAGGGGAGAGAACAATGAGCAGTTCTTC
TRBV12-5	few	TRBJ2-1	.	CASGLGNEQFF	TGTGCTAGTGGTCTAGGCAATGAGCAGTTCTTC
TRBV6-5	.	TRBJ1-4	TRBD1	CASSYRYGTGVEKLFF	TGTGCCAGCAGTTACCGCTACGGGACAGGGGTTGAAAAACTGTTTTTT
TRBV7-9	.	TRBJ1-2	TRBD1	CASSSEGTGGANYGYTF	TGTGCCAGCAGCTCCGAAGGGACAGGGGGCGCAAACTATGGCTACACCTTC
TRBV6-5	.	TRBJ2-7	.	CASSYSTAPSYEQYF	TGTGCCAGCAGTTACTCGACCGCACCTAGCTACGAGCAGTACTTC
TRBV9	.	TRBJ2-7	.	CASSVGLYEQYF	TGTGCCAGCAGCGTAGGGCTCTACGAGCAGTACTTC
TRBV29-1	.	TRBJ1-1	.	CSVEGTANTEAFF	TGCAGCGTTGAAGGGACAGCGAACACTGAAGCTTTCTTT
TRBV7-2	.	TRBJ2-2	.	CASSLTRGVAGELFF	TGTGCCAGCAGCTTAACCAGGGGGGTCGCCGGGGAGCTGTTTTTT
TRBV7-9	few	TRBJ1-2	.	CASSLAEETNNYGYTF	TGTGCCAGCAGCTTAGCGGAGGAAACAAATAACTATGGCTACACCTTC
TRBV6-5	few	TRBJ2-3	TRBD2	CASSYSGRGTDTQYF	TGTGCCAGCAGTTATAGCGGGAGGGGGACAGATACGCAGTATTTT
TRBV6-1	.	TRBJ1-4	.	CASGGPTTNEKLFF	TGTGCCAGCGGGGGACCGACAACTAATGAAAAACTGTTTTTT
TRBV7-2	.	TRBJ1-1	.	CASSPGRGVNTEAFF	TGTGCCAGCAGCCCAGGGAGAGGGGTGAACACTGAAGCTTTCTTT
TRBV4-1	.	TRBJ1-5	TRBD1	CASSHSPPGQGPFVSEPQHF	TGCGCCAGCAGCCATTCTCCTCCGGGACAGGGGCCTTTCGTATCGGAGCCCCAGCATTTT
TRBV6-1	.	TRBJ2-1	.	CASSEGLQQFF	TGTGCCAGCAGTGAGGGACTTCAGCAGTTCTTC
TRBV28	few	TRBJ1-2	TRBD1	CASRPTGAGGYTF	TGTGCCAGCAGACCTACAGGGGCTGGTGGCTACACCTTC
TRBV6-6	few	TRBJ2-1	TRBD2	CASSLGTSGIYNEQFF	TGTGCCAGCAGTCTAGGGACTAGCGGGATATACAATGAGCAGTTCTTC
TRBV15	few	TRBJ1-2	.	CATSRGIAREKTYGYTF	TGTGCCACCAGCAGAGGAATTGCGAGAGAAAAAACTTATGGCTACACCTTC
TRBV18	few	TRBJ2-1	.	CASSHGTNSFTRYNEQFF	TGTGCCAGCTCGCACGGGACGAACTCTTTTACCAGATACAATGAGCAGTTCTTC
TRBV28	few	TRBJ2-7	.	CASNVRSYEQYF	TGTGCCAGCAACGTTAGGTCCTACGAGCAGTACTTC
TRBV25-1	.	TRBJ1-2	.	CASSNEGYGYTF	TGTGCCAGCAGTAATGAGGGCTATGGCTACACCTTC
TRBV6-6	.	TRBJ2-7	TRBD2	CASSPGTSSYEQYF	TGTGCCAGCAGTCCCGGGACTAGCTCCTACGAGCAGTACTTC
TRBV7-9	.	TRBJ2-1	TRBD2	CTSSLRLAGGVEYNEQFF	TGTACCAGCAGTCTTAGACTAGCGGGAGGCGTAGAGTACAATGAGCAGTTCTTC
TRBV11-2	.	TRBJ1-1	.	CASSPQMDTEAFF	TGTGCCAGCAGCCCTCAAATGGACACTGAAGCTTTCTTT
TRBV5-4	few	TRBJ2-3	TRBD2	CASSLATSIADTQYF	TGTGCCAGCAGCTTGGCGACTAGCATTGCAGATACGCAGTATTTT
TRBV28	few	TRBJ2-7	TRBD2	CASSAAGAEGEQYF	TGTGCCAGCAGCGCCGCGGGAGCCGAGGGCGAGCAGTACTTC
TRBV4-3	few	TRBJ1-1	.	CASSPSPGANTEAFF	TGCGCCAGCAGCCCCTCCCCGGGTGCTAACACTGAAGCTTTCTTT
TRBV13	.	TRBJ2-5	TRBD2	CASSALAGGFGETQYF	TGTGCCAGCAGTGCACTAGCGGGAGGTTTCGGGGAGACCCAGTACTTC
TRBV27	.	TRBJ2-1	.	CASSSLSAGTYNEQFF	TGTGCCAGCAGTTCTCTGAGCGCAGGGACCTACAATGAGCAGTTCTTC
TRBV20-1	.	TRBJ2-7	.	CSARDLYEQYF	TGCAGTGCTAGAGATCTCTACGAGCAGTACTTC
TRBV19	.	TRBJ1-5	.	CASSMSGGGNQPQHF	TGTGCCAGTAGTATGTCGGGGGGCGGCAATCAGCCCCAGCATTTT
TRBV6-5	few	TRBJ2-2	TRBD2	CASSYIGTSGRELFF	TGTGCCAGCAGTTATATCGGGACTAGCGGTCGGGAGCTGTTTTTT
TRBV10-3	few	TRBJ2-2	.	CAITEGPVNTGELFF	TGTGCCATCACAGAGGGACCGGTGAACACCGGGGAGCTGTTTTTT
TRBV18	.	TRBJ2-3	TRBD1	CASSVGQGGTDTQYF	TGTGCCAGCTCAGTTGGACAGGGAGGCACAGATACGCAGTATTTT
TRBV29-1	.	TRBJ2-2	.	CSVPLIGPGLPNTGELFF	TGCAGCGTTCCCTTAATCGGGCCGGGACTCCCGAACACCGGGGAGCTGTTTTTT
TRBV9	.	TRBJ2-3	TRBD2	CASSPAAGVGTQYF	TGTGCCAGCAGCCCAGCGGCGGGAGTGGGTACGCAGTATTTT
TRBV6-5	few	TRBJ2-1	.	CASSRIPIYNEQFF	TGTGCCAGCTCAAGGATACCCATATACAATGAGCAGTTCTTC
TRBV28	.	TRBJ2-2	.	CASSSHAATTYTGELFF	TGTGCCAGCAGTTCTCACGCAGCCACTACCTACACCGGGGAGCTGTTTTTT
TRBV28	few	TRBJ2-7	.	CASIRSSTRREQYF	TGTGCCAGCATAAGGTCCTCAACCAGGAGAGAGCAGTACTTC
TRBV7-9	.	TRBJ2-3	.	CASSLITTDTQYF	TGTGCCAGCAGCTTAATTACCACAGATACGCAGTATTTT
TRBV13	few	TRBJ2-5	.	CASSLEQALETQYF	TGTGCCAGCAGCTTAGAGCAGGCTCTGGAGACCCAGTACTTC
TRBV7-9	few	TRBJ2-7	.	CASSLAMGNEQYF	TGTGCCAGCAGCTTAGCTATGGGAAACGAGCAGTACTTC
TRBV28	.	TRBJ2-4	.	CASSEPSSIQYF	TGTGCCAGCAGTGAGCCTAGTAGCATTCAGTACTTC
TRBV11-1	few	TRBJ2-7	TRBD2	CASSYLPGLAGYEQYF	TGTGCCAGCAGCTACCTACCGGGACTAGCGGGATACGAGCAGTACTTC
TRBV7-2	.	TRBJ2-5	.	CASSSAWTQYF	TGTGCCAGCAGCAGTGCGTGGACCCAGTACTTC
TRBV11-2	few	TRBJ1-3	.	CASRQTGGNTIYF	TGTGCCAGCAGGCAGACCGGGGGAAACACCATATATTTT
TRBV19	few	TRBJ2-7	.	CASSPTRTSYEQYF	TGTGCCAGTAGTCCCACTCGAACCTCCTACGAGCAGTACTTC
TRBV6-5	few	TRBJ2-1	.	CASSYSRPGDNEQFF	TGTGCCAGCAGTTACTCGAGGCCCGGGGACAATGAGCAGTTCTTC
TRBV29-1	few	TRBJ1-1	.	CSVPKGRTEAFF	TGCAGCGTCCCGAAAGGACGGACTGAAGCTTTCTTT
TRBV7-2	few	TRBJ1-2	TRBD1	CASSSGQGASYGYTF	TGTGCCAGCAGCTCCGGACAGGGGGCGTCGTATGGCTACACCTTC
TRBV7-2	.	TRBJ1-2	.	CASSPSKATYGYTF	TGTGCCAGCAGCCCAAGTAAAGCGACCTATGGCTACACCTTC
TRBV28	.	TRBJ2-4	.	CASSSGALGAKNIQYF	TGTGCCAGCAGTTCGGGGGCCCTGGGGGCCAAAAACATTCAGTACTTC
TRBV28	.	TRBJ2-2	.	CASSVGALTGELFF	TGTGCCAGCAGCGTCGGGGCACTCACCGGGGAGCTGTTTTTT